Shown below are 7 T cell receptor beta chains from a single sample sequenced in a study of blood T cell repertoires in COVID-19. Sequenced by immunoSEQ multiplex PCR; TCRdb stores in-frame clones only, minus some. The sample has some 510,000 clones; roughly 90% are singletons. Sequencing was carried out using PBMCs or T cells enriched from blood (not recorded which). The receptors shown here come from a woman aged 40-49 years who had recovered from COVID-19.

The chain recombines TRBV27 with TRBJ2-7, with D possibly TRBD2 on 7 matching bases. The CDR3 sequence is 19 residues long. Germline CDR1 MNHEY, CDR2 SMNVEV (reference sequence). V lost 6 bases and J 2 bases, leaving 29 bases between the germline ends. The CDR3 bases are TGTGCCAGCAGCTCTCAGACTAGCATCGGCGCCAAGGGGGCCTACGAGCAGTACTTC. This translates into CASSSQTSIGAKGAYEQYF.

This chain links TRBV29-1 with TRBJ2-7, with 10 bases that match TRBD1. V shed 5 bases and J 3 bases; nucleotides not matched to a gene: 4. CDR1 is SQVTM and CDR2 is ANQGSEA in the germline V gene. The CDR3 is made up of 13 amino acids. The CDR3 is CSVRTGGGYEQYF. The CDR3 DNA reads as TGCAGCGTTCGGACAGGGGGAGGCTACGAGCAGTACTTC.

The chain uses TRBV24-1 and TRBJ2-7; 10 bases line up with TRBD1. CDR1 and CDR2 (germline): KGHDR, SFDVKD. V gave up 5 bases and J gave up 3 bases; unmatched junction bases: 6. The CDR3 sequence is 15 residues long. The DNA for the CDR3 is TGTGCCACCAGTGGCAGGACAGGGGGTAGCTACGAGCAGTACTTC. Translated: CATSGRTGGSYEQYF.

The rearrangement links TRBV25-1 to TRBJ1-2; 11 bases map to TRBD1. CDR1 is MGHDK and CDR2 is SYGVNS in the germline V gene. Trimming took 4 bases from V and 8 from J; bases not matched to a gene: 6. The CDR3 consists of 14 residues. The CDR3 protein is CASSGLGQGAGYTF. The CDR3, as DNA: TGTGCCAGCAGTGGTCTTGGACAGGGGGCCGGCTACACCTTC.

The CDR3 bases are TGTGCCAGCCGGAGGGGGACAGTTGAATACGAGCAGTACTTC. Residues: CASRRGTVEYEQYF. J is TRBJ2-7 and V is TRBV6-5; TRBD1 might be the D (7 bases). V dropped 8 bases and J dropped 4 bases, with 18 bases sitting between them. The CDR3 totals 14 residues. In germline, CDR1 is MNHEY, CDR2 SVGAGI.

This clone occurred a few times. The rearrangement joins TRBV7-9 to TRBJ1-3; 8 bases line up with TRBD1. CDR3 length: 14 amino acids. Germline V gene data show CDR1 as SEHNR and CDR2 as FQNEAQ (reference sequence). The V gene end was trimmed by 2 bases and the J gene end by 8 bases; junction bases not matched to a gene: 5. The CDR3 DNA sequence: TGTGCCAGCAGCTTAAGGACAGGGCCAGACACCATATATTTT. Translation gives CASSLRTGPDTIYF.

The chain is built from TRBV6-2 or TRBV6-3 and TRBJ2-1, with D possibly being TRBD1 (5 bases). Trimming cost V 0 bases and J 8 bases, with 20 bases left between them. The length of the CDR3 is 17 residues. The V gene's germline CDR1 is MNHEY and CDR2 SVGEGT. CDR3: CASSYSFTGWGTHEQFF. In nucleotides, the CDR3 is TGTGCCAGCAGTTACTCGTTTACAGGTTGGGGAACTCATGAGCAGTTCTTC.